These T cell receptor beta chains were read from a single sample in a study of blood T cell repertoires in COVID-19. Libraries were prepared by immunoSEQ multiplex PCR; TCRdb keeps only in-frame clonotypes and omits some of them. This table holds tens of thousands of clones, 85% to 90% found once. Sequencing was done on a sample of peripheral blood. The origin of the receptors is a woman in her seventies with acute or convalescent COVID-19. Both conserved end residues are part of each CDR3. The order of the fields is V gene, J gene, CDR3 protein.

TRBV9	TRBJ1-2	CASSVGGTANYGYTF
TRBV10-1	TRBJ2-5	CASSPAGLETQYF
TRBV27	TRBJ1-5	CASSVDRGQPQHF
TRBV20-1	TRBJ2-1	CSAPRGGREFF
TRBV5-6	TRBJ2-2	CASSPGGRADTGELFF
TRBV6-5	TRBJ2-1	CASNRGNEQFF
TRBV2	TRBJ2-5	CASSEWGGRETQYF
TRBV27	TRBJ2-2	CASSLWGNTGELFF
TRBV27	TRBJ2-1	CASKPDGSSYNEQFF
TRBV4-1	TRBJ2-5	CASSQGRGAGAYPETQYF
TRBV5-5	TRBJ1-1	CASSKQTGGNKGEAFF
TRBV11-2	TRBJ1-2	CASSSGQHYGYTF
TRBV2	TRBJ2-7	CASSLPTGFPYEQYF
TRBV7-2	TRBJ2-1	CASSLRWEAYNEQFF